This T cell receptor beta chain was obtained from a study of blood T cell repertoires in COVID-19 (dated by TCRdb to the early 2020s). Broadly, across the study: Collaborator samples came from the United States, Italy and Spain and covered acute and convalescent phases of COVID-19. The material from the prospective study consisted of cDNA or gDNA derived from T cells, B-cell-depleted T cells, or PBMCs. Subjects who had been exposed to COVID-19, were actively infected with it, or had recovered from it provided the deeply sampled blood TCRbeta repertoires that made up the dataset. A freely available public database, intended as a resource for researchers studying the immune response to SARS-CoV-2, is where the repertoires were released. The samples were drawn from two sources: the first 160 participants of the ongoing ImmuneRACE study, and 1,254 subjects contributed by 6 global collaborators. Sample metadata almost always included a de-identified subject ID, COVID-19 status, age in years and sex. Where HLA class I and class II types were available, the types were taken from metadata supplied by the sample provider, not from assay-based typing. The research as a whole found: Clinical and demographic metadata were provided uncurated, with the amount varying by source and participant.

A remark on this clone: Its antigen remains undetermined. The sample holds no much larger clone one base away, and base qualities are not on file.

TCRbeta CDR3 regions were amplified from genomic DNA using the immunoSEQ Assay, a bias-controlled multiplex PCR. Per the authors' processing: Nucleated cell counts per sample were estimated from amplification of reference gene primers within the assay. To quantify the absolute abundance of each unique TCRbeta CDR3 rearrangement, sequence reads were collapsed and filtered. For each sample, productive Simpson clonality was calculated as the square root of Simpson's diversity index over productive rearrangements. The table was pulled from immuneACCESS by TCRdb, which kept in-frame rearrangements only. Such tables lose some clones; where checked, under half of the loss comes from unresolved V genes, and the rest has no known cause. V and J calls and clone size come straight from that table; D and trimming were deduced from the DNA. This sample comprises 150,000 or so clones, roughly 85% of them detected only once. The ten biggest clones cover approximately 3.3% of the sample.

The collaborating institutions used their own protocols to collect whole blood in K2EDTA tubes. For TCRbeta analysis, collaborators shipped samples in one of three forms: frozen whole blood, isolated PBMCs, or DNA extracted from either of those sample types. Spanning cysteine to phenylalanine, the CDR3 consists of 13 amino acids. The kept DNA is CDR3 alone, 39 bases in frame from the first base. Relative to germline, V is missing 4 bases and J is missing 7 bases, with 4 bases of the junction outside any gene match. The germline V gene yields SGHRS for CDR1 and YFSETQ for CDR2. Sequenced: peripheral blood. The receptor was derived from a human donor with acute or convalescent COVID-19. The donor label of this sample is uncertain. The rearrangement combines TRBV5-1 with TRBJ1-2, and 10 junction bases match TRBD1. CDR3 region: CASSGDRGGGYTF. The bases are TGCGCCAGCAGCGGGGACAGGGGTGGTGGCTACACCTTC.